This paragraph reports one T cell receptor (beta chain). This table comes from immunoSEQ multiplex PCR, and its TCRdb copy is limited to in-frame clones, with some not included. The top ten clones hold approximately 26% of a sample with some 200,000 clones, 85% to 90% of them seen once. Germline CDR1 and CDR2: SEHNR and FQNEAQ (reference sequence). The length of the CDR3 is 14 residues. J was trimmed by 2 bases and V by 5 bases; bases with no gene match: 2. The sample comes from a study of T cell responses to AZD1222 COVID-19 vaccine. This receptor was obtained from an adult who received the AZD1222 COVID-19 vaccine. Sequenced material: peripheral blood, taken 28 days after the second AZD1222 dose. V and J are TRBV7-9 and TRBJ1-5; 8 positions agree with TRBD1. The CDR3 spells CASSPGQGNQPQHF. The CDR3 nucleotides read TGTGCCAGCAGCCCGGGACAGGGCAATCAGCCCCAGCATTTT.